Following are 23 T cell receptor beta chains from one sample sequenced in a study of shared clonotypes between healthy human individuals. Here immunoSEQ multiplex PCR was the method, and the copy in TCRdb shows in-frame clones only, minus some. The repertoire holds 850,000 to 1,200,000 clones, with under 80% as singletons. Input material: memory CD4+ T cells sorted from blood. Subset meaning: CD45RA-negative fraction. The receptors here all came from a man between 18 and 35 years old in good health.

The chain is built from TRBV7-8 and TRBJ1-6, with D perhaps matching TRBD1 (5 bases). The V gene lost 1 base and the J gene lost 7 bases, with 14 bases spanning the gap. The CDR3 loop spans 16 amino acids. Germline V gene data show CDR1 as SGHVS and CDR2 as FQNEAQ. The CDR3 bases are TGTGCCAGCAGCTTAGAAGGGGTTGGGGCGAATTCACCCCTCCACTTT. Translation: CASSLEGVGANSPLHF. Full variable domain (missing parts from reference TRBV7-8 and TRBJ1-6): GAGVSQSPRYKVAKRGQDVALRCDPISGHVSLFWYQQALGQGPEFLTYFQNEAQLDKSGLPSDRFFAERPEGSVSTLKIQRTQQEDSAVYLCASSLEGVGANSPLHFGNGTRLTVT.

V and J are TRBV5-4 and TRBJ2-6; TRBD2 might be the D (5 bases). Trimming removed 4 bases from V and 0 bases from J, with 17 bases in between. The CDR3 is 18 residues long. Per the germline V gene, CDR1 is SGHNT and CDR2 is YYREEE (reference sequence). CDR3 amino acids: CASSENLRVASGANVLTF. The DNA for the CDR3 is TGTGCCAGCAGCGAAAATTTGAGGGTTGCCTCTGGGGCCAACGTCCTGACTTTC.

In its sample, this clone was seen a few times. The same CDR3 arises from other DNA sequences in this sample as well. J is TRBJ2-2 and V is TRBV18; D remains ambiguous. Germline V CDR1 and CDR2: KGHSH, LQKENI. CDR3 length: 12 amino acids. Trimming shortened V by 3 bases and J by 1 base, and 0 bases separated the two germline ends. This CDR3 is CASSPNTGELFF. The CDR3 DNA reads TGTGCCAGCTCACCGAACACCGGGGAGCTGTTTTTT.

This chain joins TRBV25-1 and TRBJ2-1, with TRBD2 matching over 10 bases. Germline loops: CDR1 MGHDK, CDR2 SYGVNS. The V gene end was trimmed by 2 bases and the J gene end by 0 bases; junction bases not matched to a gene: 7. CDR3 length: 18 residues. CDR3 nucleotide sequence: TGTGCCAGCAGTGAAGGGACTAGCGCCTTGAGCTCCTACAATGAGCAGTTCTTC. Translating gives CASSEGTSALSSYNEQFF.

This clone turned up a few times. The V call is TRBV12-5, the J call TRBJ1-1; D ambiguous. Germline assignment: CDR1 LGHNT and CDR2 FRNRAP. The CDR3 is 10 amino acids. Trimming left V 3 bases short and J 7 bases short, with 3 bases between. The CDR3 reads CASGFDEAFF. CDR3 nucleotide sequence: TGTGCTAGTGGTTTCGATGAAGCTTTCTTT.

This chain connects TRBV4-1 to TRBJ1-2; D uncertain. From germline, CDR1 is MGHRA and CDR2 YSYEKL. V lost 5 bases and J lost 0, with 10 bases in between. There are 14 residues in the CDR3. The DNA for the CDR3 is TGCGCCAGCAGCGCTATTGATGCTAACTATGGCTACACCTTC. It codes for CASSAIDANYGYTF.

The chain uses TRBV18 and TRBJ2-7; TRBD1 agrees at 7 bases. CDR1 and CDR2 (germline): KGHSH, LQKENI. This CDR3 has 11 amino acids. Unmatched junction bases numbered 3, after V lost 8 bases and J lost 5 bases. CDR3 sequence (DNA): TGTGCCAGCACTACAGGGGACGAGCAGTACTTC. It encodes CASTTGDEQYF.

This chain joins TRBV10-3 and TRBJ2-5; 11 positions agree with TRBD2. Germline V gene data show CDR1 as ENHRY and CDR2 as SYGVKD. V was clipped by 2 bases and J by 6 bases; unmatched bases: 8. This CDR3 has 16 amino acids. The CDR3 nucleotides read TGTGCCATCAGTGAGAGGGGGACTAGCGGCGGGAAGACCCAGTACTTC. This translates into CAISERGTSGGKTQYF.

This chain uses TRBV20-1 with TRBJ2-7, with TRBD1 matching 8 bases. V was pared by 4 bases and J by 9 bases, with 5 bases of the junction left unmatched. Germline values: CDR1 DFQATT, CDR2 SNEGSKA (reference sequence). The length of the CDR3 is 11 residues. CDR3 in amino acids: CSAIGQGWQYF. CDR3 in DNA: TGCAGTGCTATCGGACAGGGATGGCAGTACTTC.

This clone occurred once. This rearrangement joins TRBV11-2 to TRBJ2-3, with 7 bases aligning to TRBD2. With 5 bases clipped from V and 6 bases from J, the junction kept 17 bases outside the gene matches. The length of the CDR3 is 17 residues. Germline V gene data show CDR1 as SGHAT and CDR2 as FQNNGV. CDR3 sequence (DNA): TGTGCCAGCAGCCAGGGTGGGGCAGCGGGACGAGCTGATACGCAGTATTTT. This translates into CASSQGGAAGRADTQYF.

V is TRBV7-9 and J is TRBJ2-5, with D possibly TRBD1 on 5 matching bases. The length of the CDR3 is 15 residues. Trimming cost V 1 base and J 3 bases, with 12 bases left between them. Looked up from germline, CDR1 is SEHNR and CDR2 is FQNEAQ (reference sequence). The CDR3 loop reads CASSLEGGREETQYF. CDR3 sequence (DNA): TGTGCCAGCAGCTTAGAGGGTGGCAGGGAAGAGACCCAGTACTTC.

This rearrangement joins TRBV29-1 to TRBJ1-2; tentatively, D is TRBD1 (6 bases). Deletions cut 7 bases from V and 7 bases from J, with 22 bases between. Per germline, CDR1 SQVTM and CDR2 ANQGSEA. This CDR3 region has 14 residues. The CDR3 sequence is CSAQQGPLGGGYTF. CDR3 DNA sequence: TGCAGCGCCCAGCAGGGGCCGCTTGGTGGTGGCTACACCTTC.

The chain has TRBV30 and TRBJ2-5; no clear D. CDR1 is GTSNPN, CDR2 SVGIG, per germline (reference sequence). The CDR3 extends over 13 amino acids. Trimming took 0 bases from V and 5 from J, leaving 10 bases between them. DNA of the CDR3: TGTGCCTGGAGTGTAGGAGCTTCGGAGACCCAGTACTTC. It specifies CAWSVGASETQYF.

J is TRBJ2-7 and V is TRBV19; tentatively, D is TRBD2 (5 bases). Trimming left V 5 bases short and J 7 bases short, with 21 bases between. The CDR3 sequence is 15 residues long. CDR1 LNHDA and CDR2 SQIVND come from the germline V gene (reference sequence). The CDR3 bases are TGTGCCAGTAGTCCCCGGAGGTTAGGGCCCTGGGAGCAGTACTTC. It yields the protein CASSPRRLGPWEQYF.

This clone was counted once. This chain joins TRBV5-1 and TRBJ2-3; D is possibly TRBD1 (6 bases). With 0 bases removed from V and 3 bases from J, the gap between germline ends came to 11 bases. Germline loops: CDR1 SGHRS, CDR2 YFSETQ. The CDR3 sequence is 15 residues long. The CDR3 here is CASSLVRQGTDTQYF. CDR3 bases: TGCGCCAGCAGCTTGGTACGGCAGGGGACAGATACGCAGTATTTT.

The chain employs TRBV28 and TRBJ1-5; D might be TRBD1 (6 bases). This CDR3 is built from 16 residues. V gave up 6 bases and J gave up 3 bases, with 18 bases separating them. The germline V gene encodes CDR1 MDHEN and CDR2 SYDVKM. CDR3 DNA sequence: TGTGCCAGCAGCTCTAGACAGGCGTCCTTCAATCAGCCCCAGCATTTT. Amino acid sequence: CASSSRQASFNQPQHF.

V is TRBV6-6 and J is TRBJ1-2; D might be TRBD1 (6 bases). CDR3 length: 13 amino acids. Trimming left V 6 bases short and J 4 bases short, with 12 bases between. Germline values: CDR1 MNHNY, CDR2 SVGAGI (reference sequence). CDR3 in amino acids: CASSNMDSYGYTF. The CDR3 bases are TGTGCCAGCAGCAACATGGACAGCTATGGCTACACCTTC.

V is TRBV11-2 and J is TRBJ1-1, with D possibly TRBD1 on 5 matching bases. The germline gives CDR1 SGHAT, CDR2 FQNNGV. The CDR3 is made up of 13 amino acids. Trimming removed 1 base at V and 10 bases at J, with 13 bases between. CDR3 sequence (DNA): TGTGCCAGCAGCTTAGGACAGACTCTAAGAGCTTTCTTT. Protein: CASSLGQTLRAFF. Filled out from reference TRBV11-2 and TRBJ1-1, the complete variable domain reads EAGVAQSPRYKIIEKRQSVAFWCNPISGHATLYWYQQILGQGPKLLIQFQNNGVVDDSQLPKDRFSAERLKGVDSTLKIQPAKLEDSAVYLCASSLGQTLRAFFGQGTRLTVV.

The chain uses TRBV27 and TRBJ2-2; D may be TRBD1 or TRBD2 (5 bases each). The V gene lost 4 bases and the J gene lost 6 bases, with 12 bases spanning the gap. This CDR3 contains 14 residues. CDR1 is MNHEY and CDR2 is SMNVEV in the germline V gene (reference sequence). Here the CDR3 DNA reads TGTGCCAGCAGTTCGGGACGGTTAGCCGGGGAGCTGTTTTTT. This gives the protein CASSSGRLAGELFF.

The rearrangement links TRBV5-5 to TRBJ2-5; TRBD1 might be the D (5 bases). CDR1 SGHKS and CDR2 YYEKEE come from the germline V gene (reference sequence). With 4 bases removed from V and 2 bases from J, the gap between germline ends came to 15 bases. The CDR3 totals 15 residues. The CDR3 region is CASSGARLTQETQYF. The CDR3, as DNA: TGTGCCAGCAGCGGGGCCCGACTGACACAAGAGACCCAGTACTTC. The full variable domain, with the rest looked up from reference TRBV5-5 and TRBJ2-5, is DAGVTQSPTHLIKTRGQQVTLRCSPISGHKSVSWYQQVLGQGPQFIFQYYEKEERGRGNFPDRFSARQFPNYSSELNVNALLLGDSALYLCASSGARLTQETQYFGPGTRLLVL.

This rearrangement joins TRBV5-1 to TRBJ2-7; 8 nucleotides agree with TRBD1. With 5 bases clipped from V and 2 bases from J, the junction kept 9 bases outside the gene matches. Germline CDR1 reads SGHRS; CDR2 reads YFSETQ. This CDR3 is built from 15 residues. The CDR3 here is CASRPGQGLTYEQYF. CDR3 nucleotide sequence: TGCGCCAGCAGACCCGGACAGGGCCTAACCTACGAGCAGTACTTC.

This chain connects TRBV30 to TRBJ1-1, with a tentative D call TRBD1 (5 bases). The CDR3 covers 12 residues. The V gene lost 5 bases and the J gene lost 7 bases, with 14 bases spanning the gap. Looked up from germline, CDR1 is GTSNPN and CDR2 is SVGIG (reference sequence). The CDR3 reads CAWSLRGGEAFF. The DNA for the CDR3 is TGTGCCTGGTCCCTTCGGGGGGGTGAAGCTTTCTTT. The whole variable domain, filled in from reference TRBV30 and TRBJ1-1, reads SQTIHQWPATLVQPVGSPLSLECTVEGTSNPNLYWYRQAAGRGLQLLFYSVGIGQISSEVPQNLSASRPQDRQFILSSKKLLLSDSGFYLCAWSLRGGEAFFGQGTRLTVV.

The chain couples TRBV29-1 to TRBJ2-3; TRBD2 matches at 9 bases. This CDR3 contains 14 residues. Trimming removed 6 bases from V and 4 bases from J; junction bases left unmatched: 8. Germline V gives CDR1 SQVTM, CDR2 ANQGSEA. For the CDR3, the DNA is TGCAGCGTAATAGCGGGAGTAGGCTCAGATACGCAGTATTTT. This codes for CSVIAGVGSDTQYF.